The sample holds a few counts of the clone carrying this T cell receptor beta chain. The sample belongs to a study of blood T cell repertoires in COVID-19. Study-level information: T cells, B-cell-depleted T cells, or PBMCs provided the cDNA or gDNA that served as material.

CDR1 and CDR2 (germline): SGHAT, FQNNGV. Between the trimmed V and J ends, which lost 4 bases and 2 bases, there was a span of 18 bases. This CDR3 comprises 16 residues. The assay was immunoSEQ multiplex PCR, and TCRdb's table has in-frame clones only and misses some. The sample includes hundreds of thousands of clones, around 80% of them seen just once. The receptor was isolated from a woman older than 75 with acute or convalescent COVID-19. The chain combines TRBV11-2 with TRBJ2-7; D uncertain. The sample was peripheral blood. CDR3 DNA: TGTGCCAGCAGCTCAGGCGTCGGATCTCGAACCTACGAGCAGTACTTC. Translated, it gives CASSSGVGSRTYEQYF.